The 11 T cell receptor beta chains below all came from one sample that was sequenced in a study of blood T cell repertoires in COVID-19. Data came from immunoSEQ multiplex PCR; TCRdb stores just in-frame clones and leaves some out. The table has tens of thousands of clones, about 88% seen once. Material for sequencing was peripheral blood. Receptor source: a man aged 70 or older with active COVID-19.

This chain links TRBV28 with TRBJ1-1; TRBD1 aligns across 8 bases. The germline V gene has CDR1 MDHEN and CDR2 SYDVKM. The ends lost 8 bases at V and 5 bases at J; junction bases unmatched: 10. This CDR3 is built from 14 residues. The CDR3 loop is CASLTGDLGTEAFF. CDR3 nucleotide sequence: TGTGCCAGCTTGACAGGGGATTTGGGGACTGAAGCTTTCTTT.

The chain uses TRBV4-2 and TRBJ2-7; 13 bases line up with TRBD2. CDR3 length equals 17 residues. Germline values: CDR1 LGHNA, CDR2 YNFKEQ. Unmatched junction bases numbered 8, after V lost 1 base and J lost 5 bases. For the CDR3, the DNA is TGTGCCAGCAGCCAAGTTACACTAGCGGGGGGGAACCACGAGCAGTACTTC. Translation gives CASSQVTLAGGNHEQYF.

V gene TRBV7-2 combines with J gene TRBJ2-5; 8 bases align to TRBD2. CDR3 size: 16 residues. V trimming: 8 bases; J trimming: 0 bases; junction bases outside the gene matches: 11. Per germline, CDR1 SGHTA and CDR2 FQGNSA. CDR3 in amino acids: CASAPSGGGYQETQYF. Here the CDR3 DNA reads TGTGCCAGCGCTCCGAGCGGCGGGGGGTACCAAGAGACCCAGTACTTC.

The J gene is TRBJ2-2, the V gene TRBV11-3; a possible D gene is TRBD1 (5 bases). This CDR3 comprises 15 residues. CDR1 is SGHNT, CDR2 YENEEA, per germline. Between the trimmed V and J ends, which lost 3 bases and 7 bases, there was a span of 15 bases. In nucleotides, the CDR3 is TGTGCCAGCAGCTTCCGGACATCGCCGGACGGGGAGCTGTTTTTT. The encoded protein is CASSFRTSPDGELFF.

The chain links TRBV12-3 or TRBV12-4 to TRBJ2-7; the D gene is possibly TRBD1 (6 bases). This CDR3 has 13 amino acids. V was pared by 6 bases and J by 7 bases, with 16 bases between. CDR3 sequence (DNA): TGTGCCAGCAGGCCACAGGGCTCAGGGGAGCAGTACTTC. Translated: CASRPQGSGEQYF.

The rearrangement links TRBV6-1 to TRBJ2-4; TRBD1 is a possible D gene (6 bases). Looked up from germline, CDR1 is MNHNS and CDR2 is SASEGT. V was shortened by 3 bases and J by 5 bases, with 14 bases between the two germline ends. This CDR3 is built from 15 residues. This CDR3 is CASSEAHGQQNIQYF. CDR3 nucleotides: TGTGCCAGCAGTGAGGCTCATGGACAGCAAAACATTCAGTACTTC.

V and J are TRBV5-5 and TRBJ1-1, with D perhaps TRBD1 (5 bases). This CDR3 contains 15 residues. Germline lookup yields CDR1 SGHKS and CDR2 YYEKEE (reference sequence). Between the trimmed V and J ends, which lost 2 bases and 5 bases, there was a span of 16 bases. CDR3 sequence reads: CASSFQGTSATEAFF. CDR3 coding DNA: TGTGCCAGCAGCTTCCAGGGAACATCAGCGACTGAAGCTTTCTTT.

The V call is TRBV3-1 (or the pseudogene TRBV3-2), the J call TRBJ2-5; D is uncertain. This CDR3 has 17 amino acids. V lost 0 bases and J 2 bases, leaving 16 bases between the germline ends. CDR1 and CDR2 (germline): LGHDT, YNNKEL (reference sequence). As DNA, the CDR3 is TGTGCCAGCAGCCAAGAATACGTCAGATATTTACAAGAGACCCAGTACTTC. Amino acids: CASSQEYVRYLQETQYF.

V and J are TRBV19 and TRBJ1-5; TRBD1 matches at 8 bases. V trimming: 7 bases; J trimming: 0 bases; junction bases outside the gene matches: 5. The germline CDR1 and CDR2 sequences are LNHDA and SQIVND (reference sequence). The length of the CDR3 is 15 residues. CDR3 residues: CASTAGGDSNQPQHF. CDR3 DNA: TGTGCCAGTACCGCAGGGGGCGATAGCAATCAGCCCCAGCATTTT.

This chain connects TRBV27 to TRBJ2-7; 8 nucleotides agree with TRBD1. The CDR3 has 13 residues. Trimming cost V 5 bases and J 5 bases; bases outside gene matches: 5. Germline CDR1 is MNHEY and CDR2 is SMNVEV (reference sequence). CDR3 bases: TGTGCCAGCAGTCGGACAGGGTTCAACGAGCAGTACTTC. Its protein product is CASSRTGFNEQYF.

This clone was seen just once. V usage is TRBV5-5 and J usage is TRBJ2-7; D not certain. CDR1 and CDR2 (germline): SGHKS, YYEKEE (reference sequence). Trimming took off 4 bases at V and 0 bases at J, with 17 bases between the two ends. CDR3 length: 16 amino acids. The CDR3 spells CASSPSVPLSSYEQYF. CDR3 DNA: TGTGCCAGCAGCCCCTCCGTGCCGCTTAGCTCCTACGAGCAGTACTTC.